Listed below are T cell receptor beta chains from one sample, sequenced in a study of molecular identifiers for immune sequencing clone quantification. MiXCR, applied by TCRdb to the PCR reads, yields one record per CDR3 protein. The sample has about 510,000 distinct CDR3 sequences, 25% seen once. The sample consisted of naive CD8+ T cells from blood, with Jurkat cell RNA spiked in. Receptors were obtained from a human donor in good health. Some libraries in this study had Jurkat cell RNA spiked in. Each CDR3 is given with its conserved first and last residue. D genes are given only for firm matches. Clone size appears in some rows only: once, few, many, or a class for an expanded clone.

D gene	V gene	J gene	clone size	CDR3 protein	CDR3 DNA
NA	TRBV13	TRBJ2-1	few	CASSLLRASGFGEQFF	TGTGCCAGCAGCCTCCTCCGGGCCTCCGGTTTTGGTGAGCAGTTCTTC
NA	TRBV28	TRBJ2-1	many	CASSFRGAYNEQFF	TGTGCCAGCAGTTTTCGCGGGGCCTACAATGAGCAGTTCTTC
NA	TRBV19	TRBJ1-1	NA	CASSILGDKTTEAFF	TGTGCCAGTAGTATTCTGGGGGACAAAACCACTGAAGCTTTCTTT
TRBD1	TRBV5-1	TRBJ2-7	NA	CASSLPDRGGVYEQYF	TGCGCCAGCAGCTTACCTGACAGGGGTGGGGTCTACGAGCAGTACTTC
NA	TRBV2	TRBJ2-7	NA	CASSPVGDYEQYF	TGTGCCAGCAGTCCGGTAGGGGACTACGAGCAGTACTTC
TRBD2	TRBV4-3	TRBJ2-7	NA	CASSQDRLAGGAGTYEQYF	TGCGCCAGCAGCCAAGATCGGTTGGCGGGGGGGGCCGGGACCTACGAGCAGTACTTC
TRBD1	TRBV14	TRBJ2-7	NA	CASSPTTDRATYEQYF	TGTGCCAGCAGCCCCACCACGGACAGGGCGACCTACGAGCAGTACTTC
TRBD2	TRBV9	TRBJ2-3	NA	CASSPLLAGVADTQYF	TGTGCCAGCAGCCCACTACTAGCGGGAGTAGCAGATACGCAGTATTTT
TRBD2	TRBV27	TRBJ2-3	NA	CASQLAGVGDTQYF	TGTGCCAGCCAGCTAGCGGGAGTCGGTGATACGCAGTATTTT
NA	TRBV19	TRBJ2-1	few	CASSICVNGTITYNEQFF	TGTGCCAGTAGTATCTGCGTGAACGGGACGATTACGTACAATGAGCAGTTCTTC
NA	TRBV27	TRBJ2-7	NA	CASSFGLHYEQYF	TGTGCCAGCAGTTTCGGGCTGCACTACGAGCAGTACTTC
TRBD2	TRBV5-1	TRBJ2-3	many	CASSLDGLAVGTQYF	TGCGCCAGCAGCTTGGACGGACTAGCGGTCGGGACGCAGTATTTT
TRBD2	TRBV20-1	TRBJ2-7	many	CSARPPGDQREVYEQYF	TGCAGTGCTAGACCTCCGGGGGATCAGCGGGAGGTCTACGAGCAGTACTTC
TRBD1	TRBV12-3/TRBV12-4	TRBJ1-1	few	CASGQGYNTEAFF	TGTGCCAGCGGACAGGGATATAACACTGAAGCTTTCTTT
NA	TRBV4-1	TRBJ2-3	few	CASSQGGQIATDTQYF	TGCGCCAGCAGCCAAGGCGGGCAGATAGCCACAGATACGCAGTATTTT
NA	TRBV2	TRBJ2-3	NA	CASSEEGGGVDTQYF	TGTGCCAGCAGTGAAGAGGGGGGTGGGGTGGATACGCAGTATTTT
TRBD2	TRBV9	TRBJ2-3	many	CASSTPSVAGTTDTQYF	TGTGCCAGCAGCACCCCGTCCGTAGCGGGGACGACAGATACGCAGTATTTT
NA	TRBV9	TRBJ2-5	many	CASSVLAAQGRGSQETQYF	TGTGCCAGCAGCGTTCTGGCAGCCCAAGGAAGGGGTAGCCAAGAGACCCAGTACTTC
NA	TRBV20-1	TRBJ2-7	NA	CSARDPTDCEQYF	TGCAGTGCTAGAGACCCGACGGATTGCGAGCAGTACTTC
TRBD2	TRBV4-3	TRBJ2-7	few	CASSQLAGEVYEQYF	TGCGCCAGCAGCCAACTAGCGGGGGAGGTATACGAGCAGTACTTC
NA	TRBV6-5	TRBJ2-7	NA	CASSHALTGNSYEQYF	TGTGCCAGCAGCCACGCCTTAACAGGGAACTCCTACGAGCAGTACTTC
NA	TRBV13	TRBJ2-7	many	CASSPGTPEVKEWF	TGTGCCAGCAGCCCCGGGACCCCAGAGGTGAAAGAGTGGTTC
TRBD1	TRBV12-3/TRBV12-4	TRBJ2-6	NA	CASSLETGSNGANVLTF	TGTGCCAGCAGTTTAGAGACAGGGTCTAACGGGGCCAACGTCCTGACTTTC
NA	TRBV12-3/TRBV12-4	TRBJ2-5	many	CASRFSGGQETQYF	TGTGCCAGCAGATTCTCTGGCGGCCAAGAGACCCAGTACTTC